This record covers a single T cell receptor (beta chain). Its antigen is undetermined. This sample was taken from a study of early T cells in non-severe SARS-CoV-2 infection. Study information: The study sequenced bulk RNA from unsorted whole blood, with chains unpaired. Study-wide points: VDJdb-based annotation leaned toward anti-spike CD8 responses and missed private and CD4 specificities.

V lost 7 bases and J lost 2, with 11 bases in between. CDR3 length equals 14 residues. Individual cDNA molecules were tagged with unique molecular identifiers. TCRdb passed the 5' RACE reads through MiXCR, listing each CDR3 protein once. Of tens of thousands of distinct CDR3 sequences in the sample, 10% were seen once. This clonotype originated in an adult who was a healthcare worker with PCR-confirmed SARS-CoV-2 infection or an uninfected control (not recorded which). Sequences were derived from whole blood, sampled at baseline. This rearrangement joins TRBV12-3 or TRBV12-4 to TRBJ2-2; TRBD1 is a possible D gene (6 bases). The CDR3 DNA follows: TGTGCCAGCATTGACAGGATTAACACCGGGGAGCTGTTTTTT. Translating it yields CASIDRINTGELFF.